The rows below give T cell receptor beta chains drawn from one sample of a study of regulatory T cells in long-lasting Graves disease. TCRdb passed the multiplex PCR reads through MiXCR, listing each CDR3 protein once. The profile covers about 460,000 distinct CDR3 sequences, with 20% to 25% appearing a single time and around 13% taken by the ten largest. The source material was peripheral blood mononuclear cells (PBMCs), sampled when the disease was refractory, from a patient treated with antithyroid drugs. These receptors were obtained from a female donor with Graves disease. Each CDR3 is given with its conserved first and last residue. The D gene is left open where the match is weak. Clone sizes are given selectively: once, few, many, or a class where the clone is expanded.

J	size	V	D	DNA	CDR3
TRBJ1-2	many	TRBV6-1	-	TGTGCCAGCAGGGAGGCGGTGGGTCGAGGCTACACCTTC	CASREAVGRGYTF
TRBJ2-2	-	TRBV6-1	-	TGTGCCAGCAGTGGGTCGGGGACTCACACCGGGGAGCTGTTTTTT	CASSGSGTHTGELFF
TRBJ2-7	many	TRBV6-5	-	TGTGCCAGCAGTTGGCTACAGGGTAGGGGCTACGAGCAGTACTTC	CASSWLQGRGYEQYF
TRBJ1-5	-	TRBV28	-	TGTGCCAGCAGTAGCTTCCAGGGGTATAGCAATCAGCCCCAGCATTTT	CASSSFQGYSNQPQHF
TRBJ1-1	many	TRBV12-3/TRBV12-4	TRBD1	TGTGCCAGCAGCGCCCCCGGGACAGGATCGTCCTTGGGCACTGAAGCTTTCTTT	CASSAPGTGSSLGTEAFF
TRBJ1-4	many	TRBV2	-	TGTGCCGTCTTCCTTCGCGGCGACCCCAATGAAAAACTGTTTTTT	CAVFLRGDPNEKLFF
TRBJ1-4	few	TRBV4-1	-	TGCGCCAGCAGCCAACGACAGGTCCGTAATGAAAAACTGTTTTTT	CASSQRQVRNEKLFF
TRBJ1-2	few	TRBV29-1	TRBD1	TGCAGCGTTGAAGACAGACAGGGTCTAGATGGCTACACCTTC	CSVEDRQGLDGYTF
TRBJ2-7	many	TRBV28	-	TGTGCCAGCAATAGCCATGGCCCTTACGAGCAGTACTTC	CASNSHGPYEQYF
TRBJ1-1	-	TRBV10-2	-	TGCGCCAGCAGTGACTTTGGGGGAGCTGAAGCTTTCTTT	CASSDFGGAEAFF
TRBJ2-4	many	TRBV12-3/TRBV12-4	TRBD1	TGTGCCAGCAGCCTGGGACAGGGTCGGCATTCGGCCAAAAACATTCAGTACTTC	CASSLGQGRHSAKNIQYF
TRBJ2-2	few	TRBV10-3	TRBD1	TGTGCCATCAGTTCCGGGACAGGGGCCACCGGGGAGCTGTTTTTT	CAISSGTGATGELFF
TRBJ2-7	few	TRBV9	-	TGTGCCAGCAGCGTAGAAGGTGACCCCTACGAGCAGTACTTC	CASSVEGDPYEQYF
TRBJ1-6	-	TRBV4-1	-	TGCGCCAGCAGCCCGTCGACAGGTGGGGGCTCCTATAATTCACCCCTCCACTTT	CASSPSTGGGSYNSPLHF
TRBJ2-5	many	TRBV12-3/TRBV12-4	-	TGTGCCAGCAGTTCCCAGCTCGAAGAGACCCAGTACTTC	CASSSQLEETQYF
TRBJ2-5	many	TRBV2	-	TGTGCCACCCTACACGGGGGGCGAGAGACCCAGTACTTC	CATLHGGRETQYF
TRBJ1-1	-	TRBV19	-	TGTGCCAGTAGTGAGGGGGTGTGGAACACTGAAGCTTTCTTT	CASSEGVWNTEAFF
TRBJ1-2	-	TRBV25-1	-	TGTGCCAGCAGTGACCCGTCAGCCCAGGGCCGAGGCTACACCTTC	CASSDPSAQGRGYTF
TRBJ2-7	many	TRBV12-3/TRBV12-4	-	TGTGCCAGCAGTTTAATGGGGACAACCTACGAGCAGTACTTC	CASSLMGTTYEQYF
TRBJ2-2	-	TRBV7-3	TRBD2	TGTGCCAGCAGCCCCCCCCTCAGCGGGATGAACACCGGGGAGCTGTTTTTT	CASSPPLSGMNTGELFF
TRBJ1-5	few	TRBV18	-	TGTGCCAGCTCACCACCGGCAGGGGCGAATCAGCCCCAGCATTTT	CASSPPAGANQPQHF
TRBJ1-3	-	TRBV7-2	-	TGTGCCAGCAGCTTAGATAGGGGCGGAAACACCATATATTTT	CASSLDRGGNTIYF
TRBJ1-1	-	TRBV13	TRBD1	TGTGCCAGCAGCTTAGGACGACAGGGTTTGGCGAAAGCTTTCTTT	CASSLGRQGLAKAFF
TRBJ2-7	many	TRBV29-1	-	TGCAGCGTTGAAGATGCAGGGAGATACGAGCAGTACTTC	CSVEDAGRYEQYF
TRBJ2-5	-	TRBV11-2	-	TGTGCCAGCAGCTCAGTAGACAGTCAAGAGACCCAGTACTTC	CASSSVDSQETQYF
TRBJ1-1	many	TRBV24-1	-	TGTGCCACCAGTGATTTCTGGCAACTGTTTGAAGCTTTCTTT	CATSDFWQLFEAFF
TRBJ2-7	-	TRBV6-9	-	TGTGCCAGCAGTTACTATAAGCGGGCTAGCTCCTACGAGCAGTACTTC	CASSYYKRASSYEQYF
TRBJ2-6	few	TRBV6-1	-	TGTGCCAGCAAATCAATAACAGGGTCTGGGGCCAACGTCCTGACTTTC	CASKSITGSGANVLTF
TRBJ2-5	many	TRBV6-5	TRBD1	TGTGCCAGCAGTTACCCCATGGACAGGGCGGAGACCCAGTACTTC	CASSYPMDRAETQYF